This entry lists 10 T cell receptor beta chains sequenced from one sample in a study of blood T cell repertoires in COVID-19. Generated by immunoSEQ multiplex PCR, the TCRdb table keeps only in-frame clones and is missing some. This sample has 270,000 or so clones; around four fifths occur once, and the top ten carry approximately 9%. The specimen sequenced was peripheral blood. The receptors were gathered from a woman in her fifties or sixties who had recovered from COVID-19.

J is TRBJ2-1 and V is TRBV7-9; 16 bases are shared with TRBD2. The CDR3 runs 19 residues. Germline CDR1 reads SEHNR; CDR2 reads FQNEAQ (reference sequence). The V and J ends lost 5 bases and 7 bases, in that order; junction bases with no gene match: 14. CDR3 amino acids: CASSPGGLAGGPVMNEQFF. The CDR3 DNA follows: TGTGCCAGCAGCCCAGGGGGACTAGCGGGAGGGCCAGTCATGAATGAGCAGTTCTTC.

V usage is TRBV11-2 and J usage is TRBJ1-1; the D is unclear. Trimming removed 5 bases at V and 0 bases at J, with 7 bases between. Looked up from germline, CDR1 is SGHAT and CDR2 is FQNNGV. There are 13 residues in the CDR3. CDR3 protein: CASSPLMNTEAFF. The CDR3, as DNA: TGTGCCAGCAGCCCCTTAATGAACACTGAAGCTTTCTTT. Complete variable domain (other parts from reference TRBV11-2 and TRBJ1-1): EAGVAQSPRYKIIEKRQSVAFWCNPISGHATLYWYQQILGQGPKLLIQFQNNGVVDDSQLPKDRFSAERLKGVDSTLKIQPAKLEDSAVYLCASSPLMNTEAFFGQGTRLTVV.

The chain joins TRBV27 to TRBJ2-3; no reliable D call. Germline V gene lookup returns CDR1 MNHEY and CDR2 SMNVEV (reference sequence). The V end was cut by 6 bases, the J end by 2 bases, with 9 bases between. The CDR3 is 13 amino acids. In DNA, the CDR3 is TGTGCCAGCAGCTTGCCTACCACAGATACGCAGTATTTT. This codes for CASSLPTTDTQYF.

CDR3 in DNA: TGTGCCACCAGCAGAGCCCCCCCCCGGGGGGCGAGTTACGAGCAGTACTTC. It codes for CATSRAPPRGASYEQYF. The V and J genes are TRBV15 and TRBJ2-7, with D perhaps TRBD2 (7 bases). The CDR3 loop spans 17 amino acids. Germline CDR1 and CDR2: LNHNV and YYDKDF (reference sequence). Trimming left V 1 base short and J 4 bases short, with 20 bases between.

The chain couples TRBV3-1 (or the pseudogene TRBV3-2) to TRBJ2-3; possible D gene TRBD1, 7 bases. The ends were cut back, 1 base at V and 2 bases at J, with 10 bases in the middle. This CDR3 is built from 15 residues. The germline V gene encodes CDR1 LGHDT and CDR2 YNNKEL (reference sequence). This CDR3 is CASSQGRGATDTQYF. In nucleotides, the CDR3 is TGTGCCAGCAGCCAAGGCAGGGGGGCCACAGATACGCAGTATTTT.

The chain is built from TRBV21-1 and TRBJ2-2; TRBD2 is the table's D call, not checked against the DNA. TRBV21-1 is a pseudogene segment. This CDR3 spans 18 amino acids. The CDR3 DNA follows: TGTGCCAGCAGCAAGGAGGGTGAGGGCGCGCAGGACACCGGGGAGCTGTTTTTT. It yields the protein CASSKEGEGAQDTGELFF.

The chain recombines TRBV18 with TRBJ1-3; the D is unclear. This CDR3 spans 15 amino acids. The germline V and J ends were trimmed by 3 bases and 7 bases, with 16 bases remaining between them. Germline CDR1 KGHSH, CDR2 LQKENI. In DNA, the CDR3 is TGTGCCAGCTCACCTGCCATAAACCGAGGGAACACCATATATTTT. Translating it yields CASSPAINRGNTIYF.

J is TRBJ1-5 and V is TRBV2; TRBD1 agrees at 7 bases. V gave up 6 bases and J gave up 0 bases; unmatched junction bases: 8. Germline-derived CDR1 and CDR2 are SNHLY and FYNNEI. The CDR3 covers 16 residues. Written as DNA, the CDR3 is TGTGCCAGCAGAGACAGGGATCGAGGTAGCAATCAGCCCCAGCATTTT. It encodes CASRDRDRGSNQPQHF.

The V gene is TRBV6-5, the J gene TRBJ1-1; D remains unclear. Trimming left V 0 bases short and J 3 bases short, with 8 bases between. CDR3 length equals 14 residues. Looked up from germline, CDR1 is MNHEY and CDR2 is SVGAGI. The CDR3 DNA reads TGTGCCAGCAGTTACTCTAGGGAGTACACTGAAGCTTTCTTT. Its translation is CASSYSREYTEAFF.

The chain uses TRBV6-5 and TRBJ2-7; tentative D call: TRBD1 (7 bases). The V gene's germline CDR1 is MNHEY and CDR2 SVGAGI. There are 13 residues in the CDR3. Deletions cut 8 bases from V and 4 bases from J, with 15 bases between. The CDR3 is CASGRDRNYEQYF. The DNA for the CDR3 is TGTGCCAGCGGGCGGGACAGAAATTACGAGCAGTACTTC.